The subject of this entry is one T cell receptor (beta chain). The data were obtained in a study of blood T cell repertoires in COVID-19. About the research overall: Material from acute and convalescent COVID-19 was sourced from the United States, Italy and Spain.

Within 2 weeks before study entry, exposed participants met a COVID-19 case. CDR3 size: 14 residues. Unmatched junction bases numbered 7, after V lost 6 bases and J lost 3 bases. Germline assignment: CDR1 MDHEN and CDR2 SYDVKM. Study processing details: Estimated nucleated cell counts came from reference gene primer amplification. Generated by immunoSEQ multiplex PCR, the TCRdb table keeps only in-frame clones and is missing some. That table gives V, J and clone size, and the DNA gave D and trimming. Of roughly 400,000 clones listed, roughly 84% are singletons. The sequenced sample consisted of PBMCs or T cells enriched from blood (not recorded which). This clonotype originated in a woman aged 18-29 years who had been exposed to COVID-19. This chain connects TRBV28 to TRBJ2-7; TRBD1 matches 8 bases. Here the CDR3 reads CASRTGQGFYEQYF. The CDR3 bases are TGTGCCAGCAGAACAGGACAGGGATTCTACGAGCAGTACTTC.